These 12 T cell receptor beta chains were sequenced from one sample in a study. TCRdb recomputed calls from the RT-PCR reads with MiXCR, one row per CDR3 protein. The data contain almost 700,000 distinct CDR3 sequences, 14% of them singletons. Sequenced sample: memory CD4+ T cells from blood. The source is a female donor in good health, serving as a healthy control.

V is TRBV5-1 and J is TRBJ2-1, with D perhaps matching TRBD1 (6 bases). This CDR3 has 15 residues. Trimming took off 0 bases at V and 4 bases at J, with 11 bases between the two ends. CDR1 and CDR2 from the germline V gene are SGHRS and YFSETQ. CDR3 in DNA: TGCGCCAGCAGCTTGGCCAGGGGTGATTACAATGAGCAGTTCTTC. Protein: CASSLARGDYNEQFF.

This clonotype came up a few times. The rearrangement uses TRBV10-3 and TRBJ1-1; possibly TRBD1 for D (6 bases). The ends were cut back, 6 bases at V and 8 bases at J, with 16 bases in the middle. In germline, CDR1 is ENHRY, CDR2 SYGVKD. This CDR3 region has 13 residues. This CDR3 is CAIRSKDSHEAFF. Here the CDR3 DNA reads TGTGCCATCAGATCCAAGGACAGCCACGAAGCTTTCTTT.

Ten or more counts support this clonotype. The V call is TRBV6-1, the J call TRBJ1-2; TRBD1 matches 8 bases. The germline CDR1 and CDR2 sequences are MNHNS and SASEGT. V gave up 7 bases and J gave up 0 bases; unmatched junction bases: 13. The CDR3 length is 17 residues. CDR3 residues: CASTPRQGAGANYGYTF. CDR3 DNA sequence: TGTGCCAGCACCCCTAGGCAGGGGGCGGGGGCTAACTATGGCTACACCTTC.

As to this clonotype: A much more abundant neighbour one base away suggests this may be a read error. The chain employs TRBV24-1 and TRBJ2-3; TRBD2 is a possible D gene (5 bases). The CDR3 loop spans 14 amino acids. Trimming cost V 2 bases and J 6 bases, with 11 bases left between them. Germline assignment: CDR1 KGHDR and CDR2 SFDVKD. The CDR3 sequence: CATSDYAWRDTQYF. The CDR3 DNA sequence: TGTGCCACCAGTGATTATGCGTGGAGGGATACGCAGTATTTT.

The rearrangement links TRBV3-1 to TRBJ2-5; maybe TRBD1 (6 bases). From germline, CDR1 is LGHDT and CDR2 YNNKEL (reference sequence). Between the trimmed V and J ends, which lost 4 bases and 5 bases, there was a span of 17 bases. The CDR3 has 15 amino acids. The CDR3 DNA follows: TGTGCCAGCAGCCGACCAACAGGGAAGGTCGAGACCCAGTACTTC. It encodes CASSRPTGKVETQYF.

This clonotype was recorded a few times. An end of the junction differs from the germline gene, which may be a read error. V gene TRBV7-7 combines with J gene TRBJ2-1; D perhaps matches TRBD1 (5 bases). The CDR3 extends over 13 amino acids. Germline CDR1 is SSHAT and CDR2 is FNYEAQ (reference sequence). The CDR3 sequence is CASSGHPDDEQFF. Here the CDR3 DNA reads TGTGCTAGCAGTGGACATCCGGACGATGAGCAGTTCTTC. The full variable domain, rest sourced from reference TRBV7-7 and TRBJ2-1, is GAGVSQSPRYKVTKRGQDVTLRCDPISSHATLYWYQQALGQGPEFLTYFNYEAQPDKSGLPSDRFSAERPEGSISTLTIQRTEQRDSAMYRCASSGHPDDEQFFGPGTRLTVL.

This clonotype came up many times. This chain uses TRBV7-2 with TRBJ2-7, with a possible D match to TRBD1 (6 bases). V lost 5 bases, J lost 5 bases, and 10 bases lay in between. The CDR3 runs 12 residues. Germline CDR1 SGHTA, CDR2 FQGNSA. In DNA form, the CDR3 reads TGTGCCAGCAGCCGTTACAGGGACGAGCAGTACTTC. Translated, it gives CASSRYRDEQYF.

In this sample, this clonotype turned up a few times. V and J are TRBV10-2 and TRBJ1-5; D unresolved. V was pared by 6 bases and J by 1 base, with 13 bases between. The CDR3 loop spans 15 amino acids. Per the germline V gene, CDR1 is WSHSY and CDR2 is SAAADI. CDR3 DNA sequence: TGCGCCAGCAGCGACTACGACCTAAGCAATCAGCCCCAGCATTTT. It is translated as CASSDYDLSNQPQHF.

This clonotype has ten or more counts. The V call is TRBV11-2, the J call TRBJ2-2; TRBD2 is a possible D gene (5 bases). The V gene lost 2 bases and the J gene lost 0 bases, with 13 bases spanning the gap. There are 17 residues in the CDR3. Germline V gene lookup returns CDR1 SGHAT and CDR2 FQNNGV. CDR3 sequence (DNA): TGTGCCAGCAGCTTACGACCAGCGGCCTCGAACACCGGGGAGCTGTTTTTT. Its translation: CASSLRPAASNTGELFF.

This sequence joins TRBV20-1 and TRBJ1-5, with TRBD1 matching 9 bases. Germline trimming cut 5 bases from V and 1 base from J; bases unmatched to any gene: 3. The CDR3 sequence is 14 residues long. Germline CDR1 is DFQATT and CDR2 is SNEGSKA (reference sequence). The CDR3 DNA reads TGCAGTGCTTTCGGACAGGGGAGCAATCAGCCCCAGCATTTT. This codes for CSAFGQGSNQPQHF.

This clonotype came up a few times. The chain carries TRBV20-1 and TRBJ2-5; 11 bases map to TRBD1. CDR3 length equals 15 residues. Germline V gives CDR1 DFQATT, CDR2 SNEGSKA (reference sequence). The V and J ends lost 6 bases and 1 base, in that order; junction bases with no gene match: 7. The CDR3 spells CSAIGTGGPQETQYF. The DNA for the CDR3 is TGCAGTGCGATCGGGACAGGGGGTCCCCAAGAGACCCAGTACTTC.

CDR3 region: CASSFLFRTEQYF. Here the CDR3 DNA reads TGTGCCAGCAGCTTTTTGTTTAGGACCGAGCAGTACTTC. The chain joins TRBV11-1 to TRBJ2-7; no definite D call. Germline V lookup: CDR1 SGHAT, CDR2 FQDESV (reference sequence). The CDR3 covers 13 residues. V shed 3 bases and J shed 6 bases, with 12 bases lying between them. The variable domain in full, with the rest retrieved from reference TRBV11-1 and TRBJ2-7, is EAEVAQSPRYKITEKSQAVAFWCDPISGHATLYWYRQILGQGPELLVQFQDESVVDDSQLPKDRFSAERLKGVDSTLKIQPAELGDSAMYLCASSFLFRTEQYFGPGTRLTVT.